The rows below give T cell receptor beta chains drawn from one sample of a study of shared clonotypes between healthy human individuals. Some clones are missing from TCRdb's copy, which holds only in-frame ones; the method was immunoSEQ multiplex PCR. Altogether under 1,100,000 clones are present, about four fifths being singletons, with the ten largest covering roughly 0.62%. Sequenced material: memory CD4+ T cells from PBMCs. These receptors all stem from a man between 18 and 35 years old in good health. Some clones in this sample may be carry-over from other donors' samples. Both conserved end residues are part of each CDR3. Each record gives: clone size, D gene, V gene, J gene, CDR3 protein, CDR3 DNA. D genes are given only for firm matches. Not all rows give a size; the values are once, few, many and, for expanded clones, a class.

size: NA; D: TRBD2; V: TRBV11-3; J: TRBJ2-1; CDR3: CASSFRSSGSYNEQFF; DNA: TGTGCCAGCAGCTTCCGGTCTAGCGGCTCCTACAATGAGCAGTTCTTC
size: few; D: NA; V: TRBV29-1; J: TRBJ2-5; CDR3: CSVESRGTEETQYF; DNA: TGCAGCGTTGAATCCCGCGGGACAGAAGAGACCCAGTACTTC
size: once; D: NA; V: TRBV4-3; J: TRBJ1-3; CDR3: CASSQDPRRAGNTIYF; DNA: TGCGCCAGCAGCCAAGACCCCCGCAGGGCAGGAAACACCATATATTTT
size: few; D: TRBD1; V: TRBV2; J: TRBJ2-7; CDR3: CASNPDRGRGEQYF; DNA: TGTGCCAGCAACCCGGACAGGGGGCGGGGCGAGCAGTACTTC
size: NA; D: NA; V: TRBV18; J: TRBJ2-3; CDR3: CASSPTSSSTDTQYF; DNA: TGTGCCAGCTCACCCACTAGCTCCAGCACAGATACGCAGTATTTT
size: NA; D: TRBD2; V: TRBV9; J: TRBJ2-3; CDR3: CASSVTSGITDTQYF; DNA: TGTGCCAGCAGCGTTACTAGCGGGATTACAGATACGCAGTATTTT
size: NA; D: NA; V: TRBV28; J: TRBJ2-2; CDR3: CASRSFANTGELFF; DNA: TGTGCCAGCAGGTCCTTCGCGAACACCGGGGAGCTGTTTTTT
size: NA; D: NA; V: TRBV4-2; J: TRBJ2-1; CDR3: CASSLTDSEQFF; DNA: TGTGCCAGCAGCCTTACGGACTCTGAGCAGTTCTTC
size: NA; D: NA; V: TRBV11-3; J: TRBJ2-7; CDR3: CASSSPYSRLYEQYF; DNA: TGTGCCAGCAGCTCTCCGTATTCTCGCCTCTACGAGCAGTACTTC
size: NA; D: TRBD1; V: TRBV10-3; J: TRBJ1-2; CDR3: CATGSGQDYGYTF; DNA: TGTGCCACGGGGTCGGGACAGGACTATGGCTACACCTTC
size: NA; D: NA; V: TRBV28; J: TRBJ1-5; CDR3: CASSPAAQPQHF; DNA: TGTGCCAGCAGCCCCGCGGCGCAGCCCCAGCATTTT
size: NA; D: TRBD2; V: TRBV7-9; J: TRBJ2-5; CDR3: CASSPPGGQETQYF; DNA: TGTGCCAGCAGCCCTCCGGGGGGCCAAGAGACCCAGTACTTC
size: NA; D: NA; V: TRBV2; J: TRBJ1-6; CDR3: CASRERRDPLHF; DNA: TGTGCCAGCAGGGAAAGGAGGGACCCCCTCCACTTT
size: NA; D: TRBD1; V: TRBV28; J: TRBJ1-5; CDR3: CASVAGGSLSNQPQHF; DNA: TGTGCCAGCGTCGCAGGGGGCTCTCTAAGCAATCAGCCCCAGCATTTT
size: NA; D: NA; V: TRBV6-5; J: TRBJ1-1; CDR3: CASRHPFGKTEAFF; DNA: TGTGCCAGCAGGCACCCTTTCGGGAAAACTGAAGCTTTCTTT
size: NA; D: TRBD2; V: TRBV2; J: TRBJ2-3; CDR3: CASSPLTSGREDTQYF; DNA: TGTGCCAGCAGTCCCCTTACTAGCGGGAGAGAGGATACGCAGTATTTT